The 10 T cell receptor beta chains listed next were all sequenced from one sample in a study of OX40 agonist ivuxolimab in advanced cancers. The repertoire was sequenced with immunoSEQ multiplex PCR; TCRdb's copy has only in-frame clones and lacks some. The repertoire holds 68,000 or so clones, with approximately 90% as singletons. Specimen: CD4+ or CD8+ T cells sorted from blood, collected in a trial of the OX40 agonist ivuxolimab. These receptors came from an adult with an advanced solid tumor such as melanoma, head and neck, liver or kidney cancer.

This chain joins TRBV6-5 and TRBJ1-5; tentative D call: TRBD1 (5 bases). Between the trimmed V and J ends, which lost 4 bases and 0 bases, there was a span of 10 bases. The CDR3 consists of 15 residues. CDR1 and CDR2 from the germline V gene are MNHEY and SVGAGI. In nucleotides, the CDR3 is TGTGCCAGCAGTTTGACAGATTCTAGCAATCAGCCCCAGCATTTT. This translates into CASSLTDSSNQPQHF.

This chain connects TRBV11-1 to TRBJ2-7, with D perhaps TRBD2 (7 bases). From germline, CDR1 is SGHAT and CDR2 FQDESV (reference sequence). Trimming left V 5 bases short and J 6 bases short, with 23 bases between. The CDR3 runs 16 residues. The CDR3 nucleotides are TGTGCCAGCAGCCCCTTCGGGGGGCTAGGGAGAAGCGAGCAGTACTTC. It translates to CASSPFGGLGRSEQYF.

The chain carries TRBV4-1 and TRBJ1-1; D is undetermined. The germline V gene encodes CDR1 MGHRA and CDR2 YSYEKL. The CDR3 length is 15 residues. V gave up 5 bases and J gave up 1 base, with 14 bases separating them. This CDR3 is CASSAEEGRNTEAFF. The CDR3 nucleotides are TGCGCCAGCAGCGCCGAGGAGGGTAGGAACACTGAAGCTTTCTTT.

The genes are TRBV10-3 and TRBJ2-2; D not certain. The germline gives CDR1 ENHRY, CDR2 SYGVKD. The CDR3 is 15 residues long. V lost 1 base to trimming and J lost 5 bases, with 11 bases between them. CDR3 region: CAISEYVALTGELFF. For the CDR3, the DNA is TGTGCCATCAGTGAGTATGTCGCTCTGACCGGGGAGCTGTTTTTT.

The chain has TRBV10-3 and TRBJ2-2; tentatively, D is TRBD2 (5 bases). Trimming took off 6 bases at V and 0 bases at J, with 17 bases between the two ends. In germline, CDR1 is ENHRY, CDR2 SYGVKD. The CDR3 has 17 residues. CDR3 sequence reads: CAIRGRDKTTNTGELFF. DNA for the CDR3: TGTGCCATCAGGGGGAGAGACAAGACGACGAACACCGGGGAGCTGTTTTTT.

Relative to its sample, this clone is medium-sized. The chain carries TRBV11-2 and TRBJ2-7, with D hard to call. Looked up from germline, CDR1 is SGHAT and CDR2 is FQNNGV. CDR3 length: 14 amino acids. Trimming pared 5 bases from V and 1 base from J, leaving 12 bases between. The CDR3 DNA reads as TGTGCCAGCAGCATAGGACCCCTTTCCTACGAGCAGTACTTC. This encodes CASSIGPLSYEQYF.

The CDR3 here is CASSPQRTGGTGELFF. CDR3 nucleotides: TGTGCCAGCTCACCACAGCGGACAGGGGGCACCGGGGAGCTGTTTTTT. V and J are TRBV18 and TRBJ2-2, with TRBD1 identical over 10 bases. Trimming cost V 1 base and J 4 bases; bases outside gene matches: 3. There are 16 residues in the CDR3. Germline CDR1 is KGHSH and CDR2 is LQKENI. Full variable domain (outside the CDR3, taken from reference TRBV18 and TRBJ2-2): NAGVMQNPRHLVRRRGQEARLRCSPMKGHSHVYWYRQLPEEGLKFMVYLQKENIIDESGMPKERFSAEFPKEGPSILRIQQVVRGDSAAYFCASSPQRTGGTGELFFGEGSRLTVL.

Only a few counts were recorded for this clone. The V gene is TRBV19, the J gene TRBJ2-3, with 8 bases matching TRBD1. V gave up 5 bases and J gave up 3 bases; unmatched junction bases: 1. Germline CDR1 LNHDA, CDR2 SQIVND (reference sequence). The CDR3 has 13 residues. The CDR3 DNA reads as TGTGCCAGTAGTGGACAGGGAACAGATACGCAGTATTTT. This translates into CASSGQGTDTQYF.

The rearrangement uses TRBV6-5 and TRBJ2-7; the match to TRBD2 covers 11 bases. V trimming: 4 bases; J trimming: 7 bases; junction bases outside the gene matches: 9. Germline lookup yields CDR1 MNHEY and CDR2 SVGAGI. The CDR3 has 15 residues. The CDR3 is CASSSPLAGAREQYF. DNA for the CDR3: TGTGCCAGCAGTTCCCCACTAGCGGGAGCGAGAGAGCAGTACTTC.

The rearrangement uses TRBV10-2 and TRBJ2-7, with a weak D call TRBD2 (6 bases). Germline lookup yields CDR1 WSHSY and CDR2 SAAADI. Trimming shortened V by 7 bases and J by 4 bases, and 17 bases separated the two germline ends. The CDR3 contains 14 residues. CDR3 DNA: TGCGCCAGCACCGGAAGTACGGGAGCATACGAGCAGTACTTC. Translated, it gives CASTGSTGAYEQYF.